This is a list of T cell receptor beta chains from one sample in a study of cytomegalovirus exposure and HLA in healthy donors. The table came from immunoSEQ multiplex PCR; TCRdb's copy has only in-frame clones and leaves some out. This table holds 90,000 to 95,000 clones, 80% found once. The sequencing sample was made of PBMCs. The receptor set was obtained from a man younger than 35 in good health and CMV-seronegative. CDR3s include the opening cysteine and the closing phenylalanine or tryptophan. The D gene is left open where the match is weak. Expanded clones get a size class; other rows say once, few or many, or leave the size out.

len	abundance	d_gene	v_gene	j_gene	CDR3nt	CDR3aa
15	-	TRBD1	TRBV6-5	TRBJ2-5	TGTGCCAGCAGTTACTGGGGACAGGGAGGAGAGACCCAGTACTTC	CASSYWGQGGETQYF
15	-	TRBD1	TRBV5-1	TRBJ1-4	TGCGCCAGCAGCTTTTCGGGACAGAGGCGCGAAAAACTGTTTTTT	CASSFSGQRREKLFF
13	few	-	TRBV27	TRBJ2-5	TGTGCCAGCAGTTCACAGCCTATCAGCACCCAGTACTTC	CASSSQPISTQYF
15	-	TRBD2	TRBV4-2	TRBJ2-7	TGTGCCAGCAGCCAAGAAAGCGGGGGGGCTCAAGAGCAGTACTTC	CASSQESGGAQEQYF
14	-	TRBD1	TRBV5-5	TRBJ1-2	TGTGCCAGCAGCTCGCTGGGACAGGGACATGGCTACACCTTC	CASSSLGQGHGYTF
13	-	-	TRBV10-1	TRBJ2-7	TGCGCCAGCAGTGCTGGCAGGGGCTACGAGCAGTACTTC	CASSAGRGYEQYF
15	-	TRBD2	TRBV7-9	TRBJ2-1	TGTGCCAGCAGCTTAGCCGGGACTAGCATTCATGAGCAGTTCTTC	CASSLAGTSIHEQFF
15	-	-	TRBV5-5	TRBJ1-6	TGTGCCAGCAGCCGCGCAGCAGGGGAAAATTCACCCCTCCACTTT	CASSRAAGENSPLHF
14	-	-	TRBV9	TRBJ1-1	TGTGCCAGCAGCGAACACCCCAGGGACACTGAAGCTTTCTTT	CASSEHPRDTEAFF
17	-	TRBD2	TRBV30	TRBJ2-5	TGTGCCTGGAGTCAGGGACTAGCGGGTCCCCTTGGGGAGACCCAGTACTTC	CAWSQGLAGPLGETQYF
15	few	TRBD1	TRBV11-2	TRBJ2-5	TGTGCCAGCAGCTTTAGGGGGCGGACCCAAGAGACCCAGTACTTC	CASSFRGRTQETQYF
14	-	TRBD1	TRBV6-1	TRBJ1-5	TGTGCCAGCAGTGTGGACAGGGCGGGTCAGCCCCAGCATTTT	CASSVDRAGQPQHF
13	-	-	TRBV6-5	TRBJ1-2	TGTGCCAGCAGCCAATGGGCCAACTATGGCTACACCTTC	CASSQWANYGYTF
13	-	-	TRBV11-2	TRBJ1-2	TGTGCCAGCAGCACAGGACAAAACTATGGCTACACCTTC	CASSTGQNYGYTF
16	-	TRBD1	TRBV5-1	TRBJ1-4	TGCGCCAGCAGCTTAACAGGGGACGGAGGATATGAAAAACTGTTTTTT	CASSLTGDGGYEKLFF
15	-	TRBD1	TRBV5-1	TRBJ1-2	TGCGCCAGCAGCGGCGGCCAGGGGGAAGGTTATGGCTACACCTTC	CASSGGQGEGYGYTF
14	-	-	TRBV7-9	TRBJ1-5	TGTGCCAGCAGCTTACGGGCCCCCGGGGAGCCCCAGCATTTT	CASSLRAPGEPQHF
13	-	-	TRBV30	TRBJ2-3	TGTGCCTGGAGTGTCGACAAGGCAGATACGCAGTATTTT	CAWSVDKADTQYF
14	-	TRBD1	TRBV6-5	TRBJ1-1	TGTGCCAGCAGTTTGACAGGGGCCTACACTGAAGCTTTCTTT	CASSLTGAYTEAFF
15	-	TRBD2	TRBV7-9	TRBJ2-7	TGTGCCAGCAGCTTAACTAGCGGGGGCCCCTACGAGCAGTACTTC	CASSLTSGGPYEQYF
17	-	TRBD1	TRBV6-1	TRBJ2-3	TGTGCCAGCAGTGAACCCGGTCTCGGGACAGGGCCAGATACGCAGTATTTT	CASSEPGLGTGPDTQYF
15	-	TRBD2	TRBV19	TRBJ2-3	TGTGCCAGTAACCCTAGCGGGGGGTCCACAGATACGCAGTATTTT	CASNPSGGSTDTQYF
13	-	TRBD2	TRBV27	TRBJ2-7	TGTGCCAGCACTAGCGGGGGGGCGAACGAGCAGTACTTC	CASTSGGANEQYF
15	-	-	TRBV4-1	TRBJ2-7	TGCGCCAGCAGCCAAGTCAGTAGACAGTCCTACGAGCAGTACTTC	CASSQVSRQSYEQYF
15	-	TRBD1	TRBV30	TRBJ2-3	TGTGCCTGGGGTACCGGGGACAGGCCCCACCATACGCAGTATTTT	CAWGTGDRPHHTQYF
15	-	-	TRBV5-1	TRBJ2-6	TGCGCCAGCAGCTGGACAGTCTCTGGGGCCAACGTCCTGACTTTC	CASSWTVSGANVLTF
15	-	TRBD1	TRBV5-1	TRBJ2-5	TGCGCCAGCAGCTCGATCGACAGGGACCAAGAGACCCAGTACTTC	CASSSIDRDQETQYF
15	-	-	TRBV5-1	TRBJ1-4	TGCGCCAGCAGCTTGGCCACCGGAGGAAATGAAAAACTGTTTTTT	CASSLATGGNEKLFF
14	-	-	TRBV10-1	TRBJ1-4	TGCGCCAGCAGCGATCAGGGCGGCGTTGAAAAACTGTTTTTT	CASSDQGGVEKLFF
14	-	TRBD2	TRBV5-4	TRBJ2-3	TGTGCCAGCAGTGCCGGGACTAACACAGATACGCAGTATTTT	CASSAGTNTDTQYF
15	-	-	TRBV7-9	TRBJ2-5	TGTGCCAGCAGCCAGGGGATCGGGGAATCGGAGACCCAGTACTTC	CASSQGIGESETQYF
15	-	TRBD1	TRBV19	TRBJ2-7	TGTGCCAGTAGTATCAAGGGACAGGGGGCTTACGAGCAGTACTTC	CASSIKGQGAYEQYF
15	-	TRBD1	TRBV9	TRBJ1-4	TGTGCCAGCAGCCCTCCCGGGACAGGGAATGAAAAACTGTTTTTT	CASSPPGTGNEKLFF
15	-	-	TRBV11-3	TRBJ2-1	TGTGCCAGCAGCTTAGGAGGCAGCTCCTACAATGAGCAGTTCTTC	CASSLGGSSYNEQFF
18	-	-	TRBV19	TRBJ1-2	TGTGCCAGTAGTATAACGCTTCCGGGACCTAAAGGGACTTATGGCTACACCTTC	CASSITLPGPKGTYGYTF
14	-	TRBD1	TRBV28	TRBJ1-4	TGTGCCAGCAGTCTGACAGGGGGCAGAGAAAAACTGTTTTTT	CASSLTGGREKLFF
16	-	TRBD1	TRBV7-3	TRBJ1-2	TGTGCCAGCAGCAAACCCCTGAGACAGGGGAACTATGGCTACACCTTC	CASSKPLRQGNYGYTF
15	-	TRBD1	TRBV7-9	TRBJ1-5	TGTGCCAGCAGCTTAGGAGACAGGGAGAGTCAGCCCCAGCATTTT	CASSLGDRESQPQHF
17	-	-	TRBV5-1	TRBJ2-7	TGCGCCAGCGCCGCTAGGACAGAGAAGGTCTGGATCGACGAGCAGTACTTC	CASAARTEKVWIDEQYF
16	-	TRBD2	TRBV5-1	TRBJ2-7	TGCGCCAGCAGCTTAGATCTCGGGACTAGCTCTTACGAGCAGTACTTC	CASSLDLGTSSYEQYF
15	-	-	TRBV6-1	TRBJ1-3	TGTGCCAGCAGTGACCTACTGAGCTCTGGAAACACCATATATTTT	CASSDLLSSGNTIYF
15	-	-	TRBV18	TRBJ2-2	TGTGCCAGCTCCCCCATGGACTTAGGCACGGGGGAGCTGTTTTTT	CASSPMDLGTGELFF
15	-	TRBD1	TRBV7-7	TRBJ2-5	TGTGCTAGCAGCTTGGCGACAGGGTTGGTGGAGACCCAGTACTTC	CASSLATGLVETQYF
15	-	TRBD1	TRBV6-5	TRBJ2-7	TGTGCCAGCAGTTACTCTGGGGGGACAGGGGTCGAGCAGTACTTC	CASSYSGGTGVEQYF
12	-	TRBD1	TRBV27	TRBJ1-2	TGTGCCAGCAGGGACAGGAGTTATGGCTACACCTTC	CASRDRSYGYTF
18	-	-	TRBV5-1	TRBJ1-6	TGCGCCAGCAGCTTGGCCTCTGCCGCGGGGGTCGGTAATTCACCCCTCCACTTT	CASSLASAAGVGNSPLHF
16	once	TRBD2	TRBV5-1	TRBJ2-2	TGCGCCAGCAGCTATTTAGCGGGGTCGAACACCGGGGAGCTGTTTTTT	CASSYLAGSNTGELFF
12	-	-	TRBV13	TRBJ2-3	TGTGCCAGCAGCGGGTGGAGGAGTACGCAGTATTTT	CASSGWRSTQYF
11	-	-	TRBV19	TRBJ2-3	TGTGCCAGTAGTATCGCAGATACGCAGTATTTT	CASSIADTQYF
15	-	TRBD1	TRBV10-3	TRBJ1-2	TGTGCCATCAGTGAGTTGCAACAGGGGGCTAGTGGCTACACCTTC	CAISELQQGASGYTF
16	once	-	TRBV13	TRBJ2-4	TGTGCCAGCAGCTTACGGGGCGACAGGGCCAAAAACATTCAGTACTTC	CASSLRGDRAKNIQYF
19	-	TRBD2	TRBV13	TRBJ2-2	TGTGCCAGCAGCTTAGGGGGACTAGCGGGGGTGGCGAACACCGGGGAGCTGTTTTTT	CASSLGGLAGVANTGELFF
14	-	-	TRBV5-4	TRBJ2-7	TGTGCCAGCAGCTTGAGGGAGTTCCCCTACGAGCAGTACTTC	CASSLREFPYEQYF
15	-	-	TRBV7-9	TRBJ2-7	TGTGCCAGCAGCTTAGACAGAAGCCCCACCTACGAGCAGTACTTC	CASSLDRSPTYEQYF
16	-	-	TRBV5-6	TRBJ1-4	TGTGCCAGCAGCTTGTTAGGTGGACAGTCAAATGAAAAACTGTTTTTT	CASSLLGGQSNEKLFF